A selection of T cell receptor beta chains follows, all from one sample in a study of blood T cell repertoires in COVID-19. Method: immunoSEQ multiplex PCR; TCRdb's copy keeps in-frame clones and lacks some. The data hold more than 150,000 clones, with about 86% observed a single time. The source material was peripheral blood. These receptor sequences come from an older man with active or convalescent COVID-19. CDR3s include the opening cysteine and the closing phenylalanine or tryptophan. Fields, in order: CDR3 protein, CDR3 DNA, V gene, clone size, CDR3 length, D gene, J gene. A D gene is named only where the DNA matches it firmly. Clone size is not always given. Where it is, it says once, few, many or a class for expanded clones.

cdr3_aa: CASSLTSGRETQYF
cdr3_nt: TGCGCCAGCAGCTTGACTAGCGGGAGAGAGACCCAGTACTTC
v_call: TRBV5-1
clone_size: NA
cdr3_length: 14
d_call: TRBD2
j_call: TRBJ2-5

cdr3_aa: CASSPGQGNSPLHF
cdr3_nt: TGTGCCAGCTCACCAGGGCAGGGCAATTCACCCCTCCACTTT
v_call: TRBV18
clone_size: NA
cdr3_length: 14
d_call: NA
j_call: TRBJ1-6

cdr3_aa: CASSIGRNSPLHF
cdr3_nt: TGTGCCAGTAGTATAGGCAGAAATTCACCCCTCCACTTT
v_call: TRBV19
clone_size: NA
cdr3_length: 13
d_call: NA
j_call: TRBJ1-6

cdr3_aa: CASRERRGRVSNQPQHF
cdr3_nt: TGTGCCAGCAGAGAACGACGAGGCAGGGTTAGCAATCAGCCCCAGCATTTT
v_call: TRBV2
clone_size: NA
cdr3_length: 17
d_call: NA
j_call: TRBJ1-5

cdr3_aa: CASSEKDRGPGHGYTF
cdr3_nt: TGCGCCAGCAGCGAAAAGGACAGGGGGCCTGGGCATGGCTACACCTTC
v_call: TRBV10-1
clone_size: NA
cdr3_length: 16
d_call: TRBD1
j_call: TRBJ1-2

cdr3_aa: CASSGPDRVYGYTF
cdr3_nt: TGTGCCAGCAGTGGCCCGGACAGGGTCTATGGCTACACCTTC
v_call: TRBV28
clone_size: NA
cdr3_length: 14
d_call: TRBD1
j_call: TRBJ1-2

cdr3_aa: CASSLVASGLETQYF
cdr3_nt: TGCGCCAGCAGCTTGGTGGCTAGCGGTCTAGAGACCCAGTACTTC
v_call: TRBV5-1
clone_size: NA
cdr3_length: 15
d_call: TRBD2
j_call: TRBJ2-5

cdr3_aa: CASGEEGGLKNSPLHF
cdr3_nt: TGTGCCAGCGGAGAGGAGGGAGGTTTGAAGAATTCACCCCTCCACTTT
v_call: TRBV2
clone_size: NA
cdr3_length: 16
d_call: NA
j_call: TRBJ1-6

cdr3_aa: CASSPTGTILTNEQFF
cdr3_nt: TGTGCCAGCAGCCCAACAGGGACCATCCTTACCAATGAGCAGTTCTTC
v_call: TRBV2
clone_size: NA
cdr3_length: 16
d_call: NA
j_call: TRBJ2-1

cdr3_aa: CASSQGVVAAGELFF
cdr3_nt: TGCGCCAGCAGCCAAGGAGTTGTCGCGGCCGGGGAGCTGTTTTTT
v_call: TRBV4-1
clone_size: few
cdr3_length: 15
d_call: NA
j_call: TRBJ2-2

cdr3_aa: CASSLSWTNYEQYF
cdr3_nt: TGTGCCAGCAGCTTAAGCTGGACAAACTACGAGCAGTACTTC
v_call: TRBV7-2
clone_size: NA
cdr3_length: 14
d_call: NA
j_call: TRBJ2-7

cdr3_aa: CASKPQGNNSPLHF
cdr3_nt: TGTGCCAGCAAGCCACAGGGTAATAATTCACCCCTCCACTTT
v_call: TRBV6-6
clone_size: NA
cdr3_length: 14
d_call: NA
j_call: TRBJ1-6

cdr3_aa: CASSARGQAFQETQYF
cdr3_nt: TGTGCCAGCTCCGCGCGGGGACAGGCATTCCAAGAGACCCAGTACTTC
v_call: TRBV18
clone_size: NA
cdr3_length: 16
d_call: TRBD1
j_call: TRBJ2-5

cdr3_aa: CASSLSGPGYTF
cdr3_nt: TGTGCCAGCAGCTTATCAGGGCCGGGCTACACCTTC
v_call: TRBV7-2
clone_size: NA
cdr3_length: 12
d_call: NA
j_call: TRBJ1-2

cdr3_aa: CASSQTRVPPDTQYF
cdr3_nt: TGTGCCAGCAGTCAGACTAGGGTTCCCCCAGATACGCAGTATTTT
v_call: TRBV6-5
clone_size: NA
cdr3_length: 15
d_call: NA
j_call: TRBJ2-3

cdr3_aa: CASSPLRGNTEAFF
cdr3_nt: TGTGCCAGCAGTCCCCTTCGAGGGAACACTGAAGCTTTCTTT
v_call: TRBV28
clone_size: NA
cdr3_length: 14
d_call: NA
j_call: TRBJ1-1

cdr3_aa: CASSQEAERGVQETQYF
cdr3_nt: TGCGCCAGCAGCCAAGAAGCGGAGCGGGGGGTCCAAGAGACCCAGTACTTC
v_call: TRBV4-1
clone_size: NA
cdr3_length: 17
d_call: TRBD2
j_call: TRBJ2-5

cdr3_aa: CASSKSGTEAFF
cdr3_nt: TGTGCCAGCTCAAAGTCCGGGACTGAAGCTTTCTTT
v_call: TRBV18
clone_size: once
cdr3_length: 12
d_call: NA
j_call: TRBJ1-1

cdr3_aa: CASRQTGFSQPQHF
cdr3_nt: TGCGCCAGCAGACAAACAGGGTTCTCCCAGCCCCAGCATTTT
v_call: TRBV5-1
clone_size: NA
cdr3_length: 14
d_call: NA
j_call: TRBJ1-5

cdr3_aa: CASSINRGQENTEAFF
cdr3_nt: TGTGCCAGCAGCATTAACAGGGGGCAAGAGAACACTGAAGCTTTCTTT
v_call: TRBV5-4
clone_size: NA
cdr3_length: 16
d_call: TRBD1
j_call: TRBJ1-1

cdr3_aa: CASSYRTEAFF
cdr3_nt: TGTGCCAGCAGCTACAGGACTGAAGCTTTCTTT
v_call: TRBV7-2
clone_size: NA
cdr3_length: 11
d_call: NA
j_call: TRBJ1-1

cdr3_aa: CASSLGRSPAQHF
cdr3_nt: TGTGCCAGCAGCTTAGGGAGGAGCCCAGCCCAGCATTTT
v_call: TRBV13
clone_size: NA
cdr3_length: 13
d_call: NA
j_call: TRBJ1-5

cdr3_aa: CASSYRGFPSTDTQYF
cdr3_nt: TGTGCCAGCAGTTACCGAGGGTTCCCCAGCACAGATACGCAGTATTTT
v_call: TRBV6-5
clone_size: NA
cdr3_length: 16
d_call: NA
j_call: TRBJ2-3

cdr3_aa: CASSRNSGQETQYF
cdr3_nt: TGTGCCAGCAGCCGAAACAGTGGCCAAGAGACCCAGTACTTC
v_call: TRBV27
clone_size: NA
cdr3_length: 14
d_call: NA
j_call: TRBJ2-5

cdr3_aa: CASQAGERTYGYTF
cdr3_nt: TGTGCCAGCCAAGCCGGGGAAAGAACCTATGGCTACACCTTC
v_call: TRBV2
clone_size: NA
cdr3_length: 14
d_call: NA
j_call: TRBJ1-2

cdr3_aa: CASSPPNPMLDSNEQFF
cdr3_nt: TGTGCCAGCTCACCACCGAATCCTATGCTAGACAGCAATGAGCAGTTCTTC
v_call: TRBV18
clone_size: NA
cdr3_length: 17
d_call: NA
j_call: TRBJ2-1

cdr3_aa: CASSGQGQPQHF
cdr3_nt: TGTGCCAGCAGCGGCCAGGGCCAGCCCCAGCATTTT
v_call: TRBV11-2
clone_size: few
cdr3_length: 12
d_call: NA
j_call: TRBJ1-5

cdr3_aa: CASSFSGKGSYEQYF
cdr3_nt: TGTGCCAGCAGCTTTAGCGGGAAAGGGTCCTACGAGCAGTACTTC
v_call: TRBV28
clone_size: NA
cdr3_length: 15
d_call: TRBD2
j_call: TRBJ2-7